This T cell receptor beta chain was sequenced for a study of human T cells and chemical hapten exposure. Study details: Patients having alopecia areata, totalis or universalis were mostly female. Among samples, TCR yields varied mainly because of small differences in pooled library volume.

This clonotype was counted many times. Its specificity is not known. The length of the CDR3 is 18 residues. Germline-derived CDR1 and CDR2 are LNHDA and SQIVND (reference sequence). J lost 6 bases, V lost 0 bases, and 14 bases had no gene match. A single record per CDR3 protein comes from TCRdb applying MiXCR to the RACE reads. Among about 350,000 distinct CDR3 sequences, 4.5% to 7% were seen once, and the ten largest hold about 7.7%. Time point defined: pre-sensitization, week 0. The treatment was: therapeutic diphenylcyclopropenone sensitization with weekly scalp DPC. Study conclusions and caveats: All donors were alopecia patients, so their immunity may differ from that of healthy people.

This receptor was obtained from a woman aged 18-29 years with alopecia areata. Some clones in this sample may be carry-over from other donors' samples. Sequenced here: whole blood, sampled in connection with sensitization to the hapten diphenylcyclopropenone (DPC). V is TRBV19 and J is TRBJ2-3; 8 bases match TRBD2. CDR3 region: CASSIEPPAGDSRDTQYF. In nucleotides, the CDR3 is TGTGCCAGTAGTATAGAGCCTCCAGCGGGGGATTCACGGGATACGCAGTATTTT.